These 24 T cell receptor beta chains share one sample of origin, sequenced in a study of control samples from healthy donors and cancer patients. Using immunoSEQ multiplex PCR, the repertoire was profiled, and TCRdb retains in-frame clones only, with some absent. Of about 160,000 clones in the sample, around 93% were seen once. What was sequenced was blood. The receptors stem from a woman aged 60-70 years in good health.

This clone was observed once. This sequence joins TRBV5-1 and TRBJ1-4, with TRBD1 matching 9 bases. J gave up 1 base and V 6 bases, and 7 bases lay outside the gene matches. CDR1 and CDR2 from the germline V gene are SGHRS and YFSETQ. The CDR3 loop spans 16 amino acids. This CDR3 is CASTPDRGGTNEKLFF. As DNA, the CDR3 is TGCGCCAGCACTCCGGACAGGGGCGGAACTAATGAAAAACTGTTTTTT.

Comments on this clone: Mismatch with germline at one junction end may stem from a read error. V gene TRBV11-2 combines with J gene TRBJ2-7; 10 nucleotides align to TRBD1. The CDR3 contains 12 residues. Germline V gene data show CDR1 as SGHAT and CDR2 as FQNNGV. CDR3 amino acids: CASSLGDRGKAF. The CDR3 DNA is TGTGCCAGCAGCTTAGGGGACAGGGGCAAGGCCTTC.

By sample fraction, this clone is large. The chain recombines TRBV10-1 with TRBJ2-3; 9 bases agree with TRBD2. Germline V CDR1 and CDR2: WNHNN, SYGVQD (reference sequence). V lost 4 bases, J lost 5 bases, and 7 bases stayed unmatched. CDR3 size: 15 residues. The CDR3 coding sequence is TGCGCCAGCAGTGCTCTGGCGGGGGGGCAAGATACGCAGTATTTT. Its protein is CASSALAGGQDTQYF.

CDR3 in amino acids: CASSNPGLGFQYF. The CDR3 DNA is TGTGCCAGCAGTAACCCGGGACTAGGATTCCAGTACTTC. The rearrangement uses TRBV6-2 or TRBV6-3 and TRBJ2-7, with TRBD2 matching 8 bases. The CDR3 totals 13 residues. V shed 5 bases, J shed 10 bases, and the junction held 10 bases outside the gene matches. CDR1 is MNHEY, CDR2 SVGEGT, per germline.

CDR3 coding DNA: TGTGCCAGCAGCCAATTCCTTTTCCGGGACAGTCCCAAAAAGGGTGAAGCTTTCTTT. Amino acid sequence: CASSQFLFRDSPKKGEAFF. The chain joins TRBV14 to TRBJ1-1; 7 positions match TRBD1. This CDR3 comprises 19 residues. V lost 2 bases, J lost 7 bases, and 22 bases stayed unmatched. Germline V gene sequence: CDR1 SGHDN, CDR2 FVKESK.

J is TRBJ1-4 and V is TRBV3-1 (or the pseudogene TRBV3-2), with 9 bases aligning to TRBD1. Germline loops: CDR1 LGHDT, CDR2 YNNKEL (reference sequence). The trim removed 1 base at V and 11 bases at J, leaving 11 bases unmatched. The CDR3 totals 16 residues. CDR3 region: CASSQGQGGLERKLFF. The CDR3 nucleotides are TGTGCCAGCAGCCAAGGACAGGGGGGTTTAGAAAGGAAACTGTTTTTT.

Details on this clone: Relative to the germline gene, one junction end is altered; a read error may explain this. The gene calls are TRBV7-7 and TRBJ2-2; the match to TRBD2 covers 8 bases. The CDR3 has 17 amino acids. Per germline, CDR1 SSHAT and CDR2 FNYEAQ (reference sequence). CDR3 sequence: CASSLSPGGPGTGELFF. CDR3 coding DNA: TGTGCTAGCAGCTTATCCCCGGGGGGGCCGGGAACCGGGGAGCTGTTTTTT. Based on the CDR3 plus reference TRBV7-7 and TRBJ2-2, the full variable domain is GAGVSQSPRYKVTKRGQDVTLRCDPISSHATLYWYQQALGQGPEFLTYFNYEAQPDKSGLPSDRFSAERPEGSISTLTIQRTEQRDSAMYRCASSLSPGGPGTGELFFGEGSRLTVL.

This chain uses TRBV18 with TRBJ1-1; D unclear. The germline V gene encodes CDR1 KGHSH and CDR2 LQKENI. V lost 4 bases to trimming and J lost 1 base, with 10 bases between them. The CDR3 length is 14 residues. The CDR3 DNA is TGTGCCAGCTCACAAGCCAACACGAACACTGAAGCTTTCTTT. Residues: CASSQANTNTEAFF.

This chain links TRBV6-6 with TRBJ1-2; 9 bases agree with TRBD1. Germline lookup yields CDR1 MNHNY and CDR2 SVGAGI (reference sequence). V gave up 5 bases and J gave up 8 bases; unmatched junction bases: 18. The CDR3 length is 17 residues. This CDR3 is CASSPSFLQGAIEGYTF. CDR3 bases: TGTGCCAGCAGTCCCTCCTTTTTACAGGGGGCCATAGAGGGCTACACCTTC.

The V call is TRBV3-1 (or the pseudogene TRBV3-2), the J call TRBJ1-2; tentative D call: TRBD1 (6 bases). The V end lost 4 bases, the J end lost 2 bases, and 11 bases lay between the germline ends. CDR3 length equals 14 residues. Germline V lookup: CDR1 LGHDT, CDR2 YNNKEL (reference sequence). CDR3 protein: CASSPRRGNYGYTF. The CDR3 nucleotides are TGTGCCAGCAGCCCACGCAGGGGAAACTATGGCTACACCTTC.

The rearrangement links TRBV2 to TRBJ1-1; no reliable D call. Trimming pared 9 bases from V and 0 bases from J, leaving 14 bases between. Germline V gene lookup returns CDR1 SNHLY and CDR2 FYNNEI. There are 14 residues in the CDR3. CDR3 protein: CASQLGSVNTEAFF. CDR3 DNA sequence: TGTGCCAGTCAGCTAGGGTCCGTGAACACTGAAGCTTTCTTT.

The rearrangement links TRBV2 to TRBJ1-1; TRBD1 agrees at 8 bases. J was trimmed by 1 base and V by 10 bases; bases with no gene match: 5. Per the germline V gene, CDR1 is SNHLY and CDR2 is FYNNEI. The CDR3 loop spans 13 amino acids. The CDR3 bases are TGTGCCACGCACGGACAGGGGAACACTGAAGCTTTCTTT. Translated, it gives CATHGQGNTEAFF. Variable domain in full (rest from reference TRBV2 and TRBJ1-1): EPEVTQTPSHQVTQMGQEVILRCVPISNHLYFYWYRQILGQKVEFLVSFYNNEISEKSEIFDDQFSVERPDGSNFTLKIRSTKLEDSAMYFCATHGQGNTEAFFGQGTRLTVV.

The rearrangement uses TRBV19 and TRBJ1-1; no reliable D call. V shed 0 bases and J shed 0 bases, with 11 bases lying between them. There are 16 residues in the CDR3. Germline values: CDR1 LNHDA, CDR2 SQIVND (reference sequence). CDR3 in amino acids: CASSIDFSLMNTEAFF. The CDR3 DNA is TGTGCCAGTAGTATAGATTTTAGCCTGATGAACACTGAAGCTTTCTTT.

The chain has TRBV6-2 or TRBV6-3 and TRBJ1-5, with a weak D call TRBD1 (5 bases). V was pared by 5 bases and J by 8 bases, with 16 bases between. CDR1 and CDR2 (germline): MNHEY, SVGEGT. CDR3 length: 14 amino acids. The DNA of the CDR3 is TGTGCCAGCAGTCCCGGGACGGGGGTAGAGCCCCAGCATTTT. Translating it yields CASSPGTGVEPQHF.

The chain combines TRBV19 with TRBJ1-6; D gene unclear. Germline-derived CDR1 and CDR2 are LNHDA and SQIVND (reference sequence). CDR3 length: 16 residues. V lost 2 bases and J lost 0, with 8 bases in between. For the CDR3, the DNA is TGTGCCAGTAGTATAAATCCGGGCTCCTATAATTCACCCCTCCACTTT. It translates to CASSINPGSYNSPLHF.

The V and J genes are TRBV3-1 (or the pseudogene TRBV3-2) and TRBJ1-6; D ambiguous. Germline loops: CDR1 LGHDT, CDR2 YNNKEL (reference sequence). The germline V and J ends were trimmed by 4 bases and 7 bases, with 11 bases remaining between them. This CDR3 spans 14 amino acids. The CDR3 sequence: CASSPEGWNSPLHF. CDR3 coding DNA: TGTGCCAGCAGCCCCGAGGGATGGAATTCACCCCTCCACTTT.

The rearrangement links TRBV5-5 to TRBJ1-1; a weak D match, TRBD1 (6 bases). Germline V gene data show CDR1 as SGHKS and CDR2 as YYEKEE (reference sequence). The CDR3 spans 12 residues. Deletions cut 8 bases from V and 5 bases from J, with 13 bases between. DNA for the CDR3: TGTGCCAGTAAAGGGGGGCGGACTGAAGCTTTCTTT. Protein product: CASKGGRTEAFF.

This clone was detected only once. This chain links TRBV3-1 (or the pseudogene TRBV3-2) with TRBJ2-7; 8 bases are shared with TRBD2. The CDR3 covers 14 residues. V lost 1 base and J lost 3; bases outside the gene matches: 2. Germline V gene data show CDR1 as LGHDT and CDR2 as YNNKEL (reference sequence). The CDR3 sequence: CASSQGAGGYEQYF. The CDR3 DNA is TGTGCCAGCAGCCAAGGGGCGGGGGGCTACGAGCAGTACTTC.

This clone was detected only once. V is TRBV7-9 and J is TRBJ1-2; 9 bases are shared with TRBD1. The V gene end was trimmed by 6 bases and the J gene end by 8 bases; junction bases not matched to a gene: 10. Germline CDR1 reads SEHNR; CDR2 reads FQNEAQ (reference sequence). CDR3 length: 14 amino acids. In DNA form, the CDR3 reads TGTGCCAGCAGACGGGGGACAGGGTTAGAGGGCTACACCTTC. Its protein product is CASRRGTGLEGYTF. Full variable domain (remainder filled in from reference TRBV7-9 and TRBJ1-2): DTGVSQNPRHKITKRGQNVTFRCDPISEHNRLYWYRQTLGQGPEFLTYFQNEAQLEKSRLLSDRFSAERPKGSFSTLEIQRTEQGDSAMYLCASRRGTGLEGYTFGSGTRLTVV.

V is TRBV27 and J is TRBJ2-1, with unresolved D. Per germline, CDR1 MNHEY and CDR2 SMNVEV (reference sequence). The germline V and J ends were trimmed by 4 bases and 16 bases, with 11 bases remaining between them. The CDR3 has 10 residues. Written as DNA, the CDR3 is TGTGCCAGCAGTTCCAAAAGCCTTTTCTTC. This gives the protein CASSSKSLFF.

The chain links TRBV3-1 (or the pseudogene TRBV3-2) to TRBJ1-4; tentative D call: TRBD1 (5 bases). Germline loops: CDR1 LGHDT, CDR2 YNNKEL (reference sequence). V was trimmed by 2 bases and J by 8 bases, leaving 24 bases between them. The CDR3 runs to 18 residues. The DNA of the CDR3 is TGTGCCAGCAGCCAAACAGGCGAGGTGGCGTGGGACTTAGAAAAACTGTTTTTT. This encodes CASSQTGEVAWDLEKLFF.

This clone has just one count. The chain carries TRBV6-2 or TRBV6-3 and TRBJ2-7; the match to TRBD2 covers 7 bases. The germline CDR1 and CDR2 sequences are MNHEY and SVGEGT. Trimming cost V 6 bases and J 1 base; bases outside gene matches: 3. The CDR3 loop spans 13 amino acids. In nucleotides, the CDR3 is TGTGCCAGCAGACCTAGCGGTTCCTACGAGCAGTACTTC. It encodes CASRPSGSYEQYF.

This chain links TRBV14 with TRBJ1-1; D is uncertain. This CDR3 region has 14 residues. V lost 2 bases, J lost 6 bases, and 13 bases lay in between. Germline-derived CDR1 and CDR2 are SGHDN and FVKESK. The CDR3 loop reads CASSQISSDSEAFF. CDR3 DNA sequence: TGTGCCAGCAGCCAAATATCGTCTGATTCTGAAGCTTTCTTT.

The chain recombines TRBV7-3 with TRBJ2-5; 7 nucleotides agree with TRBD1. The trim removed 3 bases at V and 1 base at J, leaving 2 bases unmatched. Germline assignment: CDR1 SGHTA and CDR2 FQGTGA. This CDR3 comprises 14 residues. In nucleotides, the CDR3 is TGTGCCAGCAGCTTGGGGACAGTCCAAGAGACCCAGTACTTC. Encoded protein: CASSLGTVQETQYF.